This T cell receptor beta chain was profiled in a study of regulatory T cells in long-lasting Graves disease. This clonotype was observed many times. The antigen remains undetermined. Points from the study as a whole: Small sample size may have lowered accuracy.

Building of the TCR beta libraries involved iRepertoire HTBI primers and Arm-PCR of CDR3 regions. In the study's own analysis: Samples collectively showed more than 55 TRBV and about 15 TRBJ segments. TCRdb redid the calling of the multiplex PCR reads with MiXCR, one entry per CDR3 protein. The V and J calls reflect TCRdb's pipeline rather than the authors' work. The data show around 250,000 distinct CDR3 sequences, more than 15% seen once. Sample time point: newly diagnosed GD, antithyroid drugs for less than 3 months. Researchers made the TCR library from RNA that was extracted from PBMCs. This sample also appeared in a second study, on T cells in Graves' hyperthyroidism and ophthalmopathy. That source adds: Graves' hyperthyroidism qualified as stable when ophthalmopathy did not progress within 18 months.

Sequences were derived from peripheral blood mononuclear cells (PBMCs), sampled at new diagnosis, from a patient treated with antithyroid drugs. The receptor comes from a woman aged 30 to 39 with Graves disease.

The CDR3 spells CASSLDRKLYEQYF. The CDR3 region has the DNA TGTGCCAGCAGCTTGGACAGAAAACTCTACGAGCAGTACTTC. The chain is built from TRBV7-2 and TRBJ2-7; D perhaps matches TRBD1 (6 bases). Germline CDR1 and CDR2: SGHTA and FQGNSA. The length of the CDR3 is 14 residues. V lost 3 bases and J lost 3, with 12 bases in between.